The 31 T cell receptor beta chains presented below share a single source sample, sequenced in a study of blood T cell repertoires in COVID-19. This table comes from immunoSEQ multiplex PCR, and its TCRdb copy is limited to in-frame clones, with some not included. This sample has 150,000 to 200,000 clones, with around 92% found just once. The sequencing input was peripheral blood. The receptors here all came from a man aged 25 to 45 with COVID-19, enrolled during active disease.

The V gene is TRBV10-3, the J gene TRBJ2-6; D is perhaps TRBD2 (7 bases). Germline CDR1 is ENHRY and CDR2 is SYGVKD. V was clipped by 1 base and J by 0 bases, with 13 bases between them. The CDR3 has 18 residues. The CDR3 loop is CAISEYAGARSGANVLTF. As DNA, the CDR3 is TGTGCCATCAGTGAGTATGCGGGGGCCCGCTCTGGGGCCAACGTCCTGACTTTC.

The chain is built from TRBV5-1 and TRBJ2-1, with a tentative D call TRBD1 (6 bases). Looked up from germline, CDR1 is SGHRS and CDR2 is YFSETQ. Trimming removed 2 bases at V and 0 bases at J, with 9 bases between. This CDR3 is built from 15 residues. CDR3 in amino acids: CASSLQGGSYNEQFF. For the CDR3, the DNA is TGCGCCAGCAGCTTACAGGGCGGCTCCTACAATGAGCAGTTCTTC.

The V call is TRBV28, the J call TRBJ1-5; D call uncertain. The CDR3 contains 15 residues. Trimming pared 3 bases from V and 1 base from J, leaving 10 bases between. Germline V CDR1 and CDR2: MDHEN, SYDVKM. CDR3 DNA: TGTGCCAGCAGTTTGGAACGGGTCAGCAATCAGCCCCAGCATTTT. Its translation is CASSLERVSNQPQHF. The variable domain in full, completed from reference TRBV28 and TRBJ1-5, reads DVKVTQSSRYLVKRTGEKVFLECVQDMDHENMFWYRQDPGLGLRLIYFSYDVKMKEKGDIPEGYSVSREKKERFSLILESASTNQTSMYLCASSLERVSNQPQHFGDGTRLSIL.

The V call is TRBV19, the J call TRBJ1-1; 8 nucleotides line up with TRBD1. The CDR3 spans 15 residues. CDR1 is LNHDA and CDR2 is SQIVND in the germline V gene (reference sequence). After removal of 4 bases from V and 4 bases from J, the junction contained 8 bases not matched to a gene. As DNA, the CDR3 is TGTGCCAGTAGTACCTTTACAGGGGGAATCACTGAAGCTTTCTTT. This codes for CASSTFTGGITEAFF.

V gene TRBV5-1 combines with J gene TRBJ2-3; D not certain. The CDR3 loop spans 13 amino acids. V dropped 7 bases and J dropped 2 bases, with 11 bases sitting between them. The germline gives CDR1 SGHRS, CDR2 YFSETQ. Written as DNA, the CDR3 is TGCGCCAGCTCCTCGACTCCCACAGATACGCAGTATTTT. This translates into CASSSTPTDTQYF.

In this sample, this clone turned up once. J is TRBJ1-3 and V is TRBV27; no clear D. CDR1 and CDR2 (germline): MNHEY, SMNVEV (reference sequence). V was shortened by 6 bases and J by 2 bases, with 20 bases between the two germline ends. The CDR3 consists of 17 residues. As DNA, the CDR3 is TGTGCCAGCAGAGCGGACGGCAACCCGGGGACTGGAAACACCATATATTTT. Translated: CASRADGNPGTGNTIYF.

V gene TRBV6-5 combines with J gene TRBJ1-5, with 9 positions matching TRBD1. This CDR3 is 14 amino acids long. J lost 6 bases, V lost 6 bases, and 6 bases had no gene match. Germline V lookup: CDR1 MNHEY, CDR2 SVGAGI. CDR3 region: CASRRTGEAQPQHF. DNA of the CDR3: TGTGCCAGCAGACGGACAGGGGAAGCTCAGCCCCAGCATTTT.

By sample share, this clone is medium-sized. The chain employs TRBV6-4 and TRBJ2-3; TRBD2 matches at 11 bases. Germline values: CDR1 MRHNA, CDR2 SNTAGT. V shed 4 bases and J 0 bases; nucleotides not matched to a gene: 0. This CDR3 has 15 residues. The CDR3, as DNA: TGTGCCAGCAGTGCTAGCGGGGGGAGCACAGATACGCAGTATTTT. Translating it yields CASSASGGSTDTQYF.

The chain recombines TRBV6-5 with TRBJ1-2; 11 bases agree with TRBD1. CDR1 and CDR2 (germline): MNHEY, SVGAGI. After removal of 7 bases from V and 7 bases from J, the junction contained 8 bases not matched to a gene. CDR3 length: 14 amino acids. The CDR3 DNA follows: TGTGCCAGCAATCCCATCGGGACAGGGGGTGGCTACACCTTC. Protein product: CASNPIGTGGGYTF.

The chain carries TRBV6-5 and TRBJ1-5; possible D gene TRBD1, 5 bases. The CDR3 runs 14 residues. The germline V and J ends were trimmed by 4 bases and 2 bases, with 9 bases remaining between them. Germline assignment: CDR1 MNHEY and CDR2 SVGAGI. The CDR3 DNA follows: TGTGCCAGCAGTTTCGTCAGGGGCAATCAGCCCCAGCATTTT. Protein: CASSFVRGNQPQHF.

This chain's CDR3 is CASSQEEGNGPKQGPSTDGYTF. The CDR3 bases are TGTGCCAGCAGCCAAGAAGAGGGGAATGGACCTAAACAGGGCCCGTCAACTGATGGCTACACCTTC. This chain links TRBV14 with TRBJ1-2, with a weak D call TRBD1 (6 bases). V was shortened by 0 bases and J by 6 bases, with 35 bases between the two germline ends. Germline CDR1 and CDR2: SGHDN and FVKESK. This CDR3 region has 22 residues.

This rearrangement joins TRBV12-3 or TRBV12-4 to TRBJ1-2, with D perhaps TRBD1 (6 bases). This CDR3 comprises 13 residues. V shed 6 bases and J shed 5 bases, with 13 bases lying between them. CDR3 sequence (DNA): TGTGCCAGCAGGCGCGGGGGCCGTTATGGCTACACCTTC. Translation gives CASRRGGRYGYTF.

This clone occurred once. The chain recombines TRBV5-1 with TRBJ1-4; D not resolved. Trimming shortened V by 0 bases and J by 2 bases, and 14 bases separated the two germline ends. The germline CDR1 and CDR2 sequences are SGHRS and YFSETQ. The CDR3 has 17 residues. The CDR3 region has the DNA TGCGCCAGCAGCTTGGCCATCGGGAGTGGTACTAATGAAAAACTGTTTTTT. Amino acid sequence: CASSLAIGSGTNEKLFF.

The chain carries TRBV25-1 and TRBJ2-5; possible D gene TRBD1, 5 bases. Germline V gene lookup returns CDR1 MGHDK and CDR2 SYGVNS. V was trimmed by 3 bases and J by 4 bases, leaving 15 bases between them. The CDR3 loop spans 15 amino acids. The CDR3 DNA reads TGTGCCAGCAGTGATAGCCTTGGCAGGGCAGAGACCCAGTACTTC. It specifies CASSDSLGRAETQYF.

This clone was seen only a few times. This chain connects TRBV7-8 to TRBJ1-2; D is unresolved. The V and J ends lost 8 bases and 1 base respectively, with 14 bases between them. Germline V lookup: CDR1 SGHVS, CDR2 FQNEAQ. CDR3 length equals 14 residues. CDR3 sequence reads: CASGLQNLNYGYTF. CDR3 bases: TGTGCCAGCGGTTTACAGAACCTTAACTATGGCTACACCTTC.

This rearrangement joins TRBV28 to TRBJ1-1, with D maybe TRBD1 (5 bases). The V gene's germline CDR1 is MDHEN and CDR2 SYDVKM. This CDR3 comprises 13 residues. V shed 5 bases and J shed 0 bases, with 7 bases lying between them. The CDR3 here is CASSLRVNTEAFF. In DNA, the CDR3 is TGTGCCAGCAGTCTCAGGGTGAACACTGAAGCTTTCTTT.

As regards this clone: One junction end does not reproduce the germline sequence, and a read error may be involved. The V call is TRBV18, the J call TRBJ2-1; 11 bases line up with TRBD2. The CDR3 is 15 residues long. CDR1 and CDR2 from the germline V gene are KGHSH and LQKENI. CDR3 sequence (DNA): TGTGCCAGCTCCCCACTAGCGGGAGTCAGGAATGAGCAGTTCTTC. Protein product: CASSPLAGVRNEQFF.

This clone was detected once. The gene calls are TRBV19 and TRBJ1-1; D is possibly TRBD1 (5 bases). This CDR3 region has 13 residues. CDR1 LNHDA and CDR2 SQIVND come from the germline V gene (reference sequence). The V end was cut by 10 bases, the J end by 1 base, with 13 bases between. The CDR3 DNA is TGTGCCACCACAGACAGAACGAACACTGAAGCTTTCTTT. As protein: CATTDRTNTEAFF.

The DNA for the CDR3 is TGTGCCAGCAGATCCCACGGGTTAAGGGGGCATAGTGACGAGCAGTACTTC. As protein: CASRSHGLRGHSDEQYF. J is TRBJ2-7 and V is TRBV27; 7 nucleotides line up with TRBD1. Germline V gene lookup returns CDR1 MNHEY and CDR2 SMNVEV (reference sequence). There are 17 residues in the CDR3. V lost 6 bases and J lost 5; bases outside the gene matches: 19.

This chain connects TRBV13 to TRBJ1-4; 7 bases fit TRBD1. The CDR3 has 14 residues. CDR1 is PRHDT, CDR2 FYEKMQ, per germline (reference sequence). The J segment lost 8 bases and the V segment lost 3 bases, leaving 6 bases of the junction unmatched. DNA of the CDR3: TGTGCCAGCAGCTTTACAGGGGAAGGAGAAAAACTGTTTTTT. As protein: CASSFTGEGEKLFF.

J is TRBJ1-2 and V is TRBV5-4, with a weak D call TRBD1 (6 bases). Trimming shortened V by 0 bases and J by 4 bases, and 10 bases separated the two germline ends. The CDR3 sequence is 14 residues long. CDR1 SGHNT and CDR2 YYREEE come from the germline V gene (reference sequence). The chain's CDR3 is CASSLGQDSYGYTF. CDR3 nucleotides: TGTGCCAGCAGCTTGGGACAGGATTCCTATGGCTACACCTTC.

This sequence joins TRBV7-8 and TRBJ2-7; tentative D call: TRBD1 (6 bases). There are 16 residues in the CDR3. CDR1 and CDR2 from the germline V gene are SGHVS and FQNEAQ. Between the trimmed V and J ends, which lost 2 bases and 3 bases, there was a span of 17 bases. Here the CDR3 DNA reads TGTGCCAGCAGCTTATATCGGACAGCCGGCTACTACGAGCAGTACTTC. This codes for CASSLYRTAGYYEQYF.

The genes are TRBV3-1 (or the pseudogene TRBV3-2) and TRBJ1-1, with a possible D match to TRBD1 (5 bases). The CDR3 spans 14 residues. The germline CDR1 and CDR2 sequences are LGHDT and YNNKEL (reference sequence). Deletions cut 4 bases from V and 3 bases from J, with 12 bases between. The CDR3 loop reads CASSLAGGDTEAFF. Written as DNA, the CDR3 is TGTGCCAGCAGCCTCGCCGGGGGGGACACTGAAGCTTTCTTT.

This chain uses TRBV4-1 with TRBJ2-5; TRBD2 might be the D (5 bases). The CDR3 covers 18 residues. Trimming removed 0 bases at V and 3 bases at J, with 20 bases between. Looked up from germline, CDR1 is MGHRA and CDR2 is YSYEKL. Here the CDR3 DNA reads TGCGCCAGCAGCCAAGAGTGGGTTAGGAGCGGTGGGGAAGAGACCCAGTACTTC. As protein: CASSQEWVRSGGEETQYF.

The rearrangement links TRBV29-1 to TRBJ2-1; 7 nucleotides line up with TRBD1. V dropped 4 bases and J dropped 6; count of bases not matched to a gene: 6. Germline V gene sequence: CDR1 SQVTM, CDR2 ANQGSEA. The CDR3 runs 13 residues. CDR3 bases: TGCAGCGTTGTGAGGGGGCCCAGCAATGAGCAGTTCTTC. Translating gives CSVVRGPSNEQFF.

This sequence joins TRBV7-2 and TRBJ2-7; TRBD2 aligns across 12 bases. CDR3 size: 19 residues. CDR1 and CDR2 (germline): SGHTA, FQGNSA. J was trimmed by 0 bases and V by 1 base; bases with no gene match: 10. CDR3 region: CASSLVGRGTSGPSYEQYF. The CDR3 region has the DNA TGTGCCAGCAGCTTAGTGGGCCGGGGGACTAGCGGGCCCTCCTACGAGCAGTACTTC.

CDR3 DNA sequence: TGTGCCAGCAGCTACGAGGACAGGGGGCGGGAAAAACTGTTTTTT. It is translated as CASSYEDRGREKLFF. The chain employs TRBV7-2 and TRBJ1-4; TRBD1 agrees at 11 bases. Germline trimming cut 4 bases from V and 8 bases from J; bases unmatched to any gene: 6. The CDR3 totals 15 residues. Looked up from germline, CDR1 is SGHTA and CDR2 is FQGNSA.

The chain links TRBV6-5 to TRBJ2-7; TRBD2 matches 10 bases. CDR1 MNHEY and CDR2 SVGAGI come from the germline V gene. This CDR3 comprises 15 residues. V trimming: 2 bases; J trimming: 2 bases; junction bases outside the gene matches: 3. The CDR3 is CASSYQREGPYEQYF. CDR3 sequence (DNA): TGTGCCAGCAGTTACCAGCGGGAGGGCCCCTACGAGCAGTACTTC.

This chain connects TRBV30 to TRBJ1-3, with 9 bases identical to TRBD1. The germline V gene has CDR1 GTSNPN and CDR2 SVGIG (reference sequence). CDR3 length: 13 amino acids. The V segment lost 5 bases and the J segment 4 bases; nucleotides outside the gene matches: 3. In DNA, the CDR3 is TGTGCCTGGGAAACAGGGGGCGGAAACACCATATATTTT. This gives the protein CAWETGGGNTIYF. Together with reference TRBV30 and TRBJ1-3, the CDR3 gives the full variable domain: SQTIHQWPATLVQPVGSPLSLECTVEGTSNPNLYWYRQAAGRGLQLLFYSVGIGQISSEVPQNLSASRPQDRQFILSSKKLLLSDSGFYLCAWETGGGNTIYFGEGSWLTVV.

V usage is TRBV11-2 and J usage is TRBJ2-2; D gene uncertain. CDR3 size: 13 residues. Germline loops: CDR1 SGHAT, CDR2 FQNNGV. V was cut by 7 bases and J by 4 bases, with 10 bases left in between. As DNA, the CDR3 is TGTGCCAGCACGAGGCGGAGCACCGGGGAGCTGTTTTTT. It yields the protein CASTRRSTGELFF.

The V call is TRBV27, the J call TRBJ1-2, with TRBD1 matching over 7 bases. Per the germline V gene, CDR1 is MNHEY and CDR2 is SMNVEV (reference sequence). V shed 5 bases and J 2 bases; nucleotides not matched to a gene: 23. The CDR3 loop spans 20 amino acids. CDR3 nucleotide sequence: TGTGCCAGCAGTCCCCATCGCCGAGGGCTGCGACAGGGTATAAACTATGGCTACACCTTC. This translates into CASSPHRRGLRQGINYGYTF.